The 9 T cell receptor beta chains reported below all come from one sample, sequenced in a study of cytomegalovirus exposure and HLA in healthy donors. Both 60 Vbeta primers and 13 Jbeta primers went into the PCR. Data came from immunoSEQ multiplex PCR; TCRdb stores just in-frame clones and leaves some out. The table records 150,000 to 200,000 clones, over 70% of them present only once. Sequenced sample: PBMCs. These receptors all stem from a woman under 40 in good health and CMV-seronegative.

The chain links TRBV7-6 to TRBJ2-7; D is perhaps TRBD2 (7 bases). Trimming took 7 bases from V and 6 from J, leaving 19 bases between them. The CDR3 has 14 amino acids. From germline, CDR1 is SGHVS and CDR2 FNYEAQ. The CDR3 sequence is CASTEEGEGLEQYF. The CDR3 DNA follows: TGTGCCAGCACTGAAGAGGGGGAGGGCCTCGAGCAGTACTTC. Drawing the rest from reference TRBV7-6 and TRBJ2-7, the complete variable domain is GAGVSQSPRYKVTKRGQDVALRCDPISGHVSLYWYRQALGQGPEFLTYFNYEAQQDKSGLPNDRFSAERPEGSISTLTIQRTEQRDSAMYRCASTEEGEGLEQYFGPGTRLTVT.

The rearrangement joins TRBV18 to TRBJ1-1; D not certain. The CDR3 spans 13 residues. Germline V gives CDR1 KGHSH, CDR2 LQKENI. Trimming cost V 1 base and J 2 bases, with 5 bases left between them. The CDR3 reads CASSPQSNTEAFF. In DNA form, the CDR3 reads TGTGCCAGCTCACCACAGAGCAACACTGAAGCTTTCTTT.

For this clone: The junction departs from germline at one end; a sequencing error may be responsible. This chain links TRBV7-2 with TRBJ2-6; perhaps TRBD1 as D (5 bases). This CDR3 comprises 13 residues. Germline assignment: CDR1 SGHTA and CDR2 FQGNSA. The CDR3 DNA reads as TGTGCCAGCAGCTTCTCTGGGGCCAACGGCCTGACTTTC. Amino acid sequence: CASSFSGANGLTF.

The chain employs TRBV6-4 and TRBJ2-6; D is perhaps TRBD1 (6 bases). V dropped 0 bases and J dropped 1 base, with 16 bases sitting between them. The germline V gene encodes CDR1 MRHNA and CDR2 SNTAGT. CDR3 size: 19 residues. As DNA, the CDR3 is TGTGCCAGCAGTGACTCTCCTTGGCAGGGGCCTTCTGGGGCCAACGTCCTGACTTTC. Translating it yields CASSDSPWQGPSGANVLTF.

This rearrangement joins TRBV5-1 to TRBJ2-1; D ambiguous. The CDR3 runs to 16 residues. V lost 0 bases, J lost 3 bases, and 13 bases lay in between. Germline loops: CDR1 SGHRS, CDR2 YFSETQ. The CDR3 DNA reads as TGCGCCAGCAGCTTGGAGGTGACCGGCGGCTACAATGAGCAGTTCTTC. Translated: CASSLEVTGGYNEQFF. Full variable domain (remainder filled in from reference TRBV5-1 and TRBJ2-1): KAGVTQTPRYLIKTRGQQVTLSCSPISGHRSVSWYQQTPGQGLQFLFEYFSETQRNKGNFPGRFSGRQFSNSRSEMNVSTLELGDSALYLCASSLEVTGGYNEQFFGPGTRLTVL.

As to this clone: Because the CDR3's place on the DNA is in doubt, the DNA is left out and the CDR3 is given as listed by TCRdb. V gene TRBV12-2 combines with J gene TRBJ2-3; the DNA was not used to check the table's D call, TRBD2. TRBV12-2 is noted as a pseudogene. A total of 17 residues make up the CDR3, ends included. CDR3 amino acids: CASRLARWAGGTDTQYF.

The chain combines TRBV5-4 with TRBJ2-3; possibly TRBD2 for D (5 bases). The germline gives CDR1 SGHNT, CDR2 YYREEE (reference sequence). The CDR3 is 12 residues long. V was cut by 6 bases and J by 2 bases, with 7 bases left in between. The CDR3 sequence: CASTSSTDTQYF. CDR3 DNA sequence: TGTGCCAGCACTAGCTCCACAGATACGCAGTATTTT.

Here the CDR3 reads CASSSGGVGYNEQFF. For the CDR3, the DNA is TGCGCCAGCAGCAGTGGGGGCGTGGGGTACAATGAGCAGTTCTTC. V gene TRBV5-1 combines with J gene TRBJ2-1; TRBD1 is a possible D gene (6 bases). The germline V and J ends were trimmed by 4 bases and 4 bases, with 15 bases remaining between them. Per the germline V gene, CDR1 is SGHRS and CDR2 is YFSETQ. The CDR3 has 15 residues.

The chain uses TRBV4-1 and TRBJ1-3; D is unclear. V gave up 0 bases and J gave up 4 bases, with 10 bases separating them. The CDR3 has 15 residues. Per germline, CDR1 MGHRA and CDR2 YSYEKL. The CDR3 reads CASSQDLGSGNTIYF. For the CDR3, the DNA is TGCGCCAGCAGCCAAGATTTGGGCTCCGGAAACACCATATATTTT.